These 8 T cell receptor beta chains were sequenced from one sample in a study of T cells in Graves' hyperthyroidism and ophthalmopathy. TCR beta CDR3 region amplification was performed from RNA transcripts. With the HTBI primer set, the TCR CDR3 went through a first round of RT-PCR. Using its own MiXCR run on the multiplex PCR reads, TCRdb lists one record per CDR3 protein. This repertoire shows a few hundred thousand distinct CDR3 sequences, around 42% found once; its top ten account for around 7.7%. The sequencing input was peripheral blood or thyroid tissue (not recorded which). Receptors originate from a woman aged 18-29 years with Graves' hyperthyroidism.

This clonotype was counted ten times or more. DNA for the CDR3: TGCGCCAGCAGCCAAGATAAGGCCTGGGAGCAGTACTTC. It yields the protein CASSQDKAWEQYF. The rearrangement links TRBV4-1 to TRBJ2-7, with D uncertain. Trimming removed 0 bases at V and 7 bases at J, with 10 bases between. Germline V gene lookup returns CDR1 MGHRA and CDR2 YSYEKL. CDR3 length: 13 amino acids.

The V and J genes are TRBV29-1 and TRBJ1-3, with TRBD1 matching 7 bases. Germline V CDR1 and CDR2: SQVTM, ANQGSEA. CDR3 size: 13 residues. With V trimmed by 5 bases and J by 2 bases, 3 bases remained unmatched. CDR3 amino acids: CSVQQGPGNTIYF. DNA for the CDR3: TGCAGCGTTCAACAGGGGCCTGGAAACACCATATATTTT.

The chain's CDR3 is CASSHVGQYNEQFF. The CDR3 nucleotides read TGTGCCAGCAGCCACGTGGGACAGTACAATGAGCAGTTCTTC. J is TRBJ2-7 and V is TRBV7-3; 7 bases agree with TRBD1. With the DNA end fitting TRBJ2-1 better, the J assignment may be wrong. From germline, CDR1 is SGHTA and CDR2 FQGTGA. This CDR3 contains 14 residues.

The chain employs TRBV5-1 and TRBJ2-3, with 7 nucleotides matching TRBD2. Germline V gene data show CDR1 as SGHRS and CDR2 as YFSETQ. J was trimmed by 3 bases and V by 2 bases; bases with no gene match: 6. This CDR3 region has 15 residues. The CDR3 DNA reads TGCGCCAGCAGCTTACTAGCGCGAGGGACAGATACGCAGTATTTT. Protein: CASSLLARGTDTQYF.

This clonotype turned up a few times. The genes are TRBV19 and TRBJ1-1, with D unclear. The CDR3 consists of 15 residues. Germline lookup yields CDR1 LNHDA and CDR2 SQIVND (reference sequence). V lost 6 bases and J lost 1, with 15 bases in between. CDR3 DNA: TGTGCCAGTAGGCGCTTCGGGCGGCAGAACACTGAAGCTTTCTTT. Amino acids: CASRRFGRQNTEAFF.

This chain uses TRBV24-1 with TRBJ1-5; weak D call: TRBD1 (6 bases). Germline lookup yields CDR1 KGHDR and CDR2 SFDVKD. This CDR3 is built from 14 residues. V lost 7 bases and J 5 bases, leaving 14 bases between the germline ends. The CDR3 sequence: CATSKSPGDQPQHF. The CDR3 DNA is TGTGCCACCAGCAAAAGTCCAGGGGATCAGCCCCAGCATTTT.

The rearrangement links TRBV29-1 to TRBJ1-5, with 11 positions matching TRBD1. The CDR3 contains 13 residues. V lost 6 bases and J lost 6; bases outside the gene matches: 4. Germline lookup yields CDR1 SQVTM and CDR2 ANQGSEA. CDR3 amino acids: CSVGQGGAQPQHF. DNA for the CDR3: TGCAGCGTGGGACAGGGGGGAGCTCAGCCCCAGCATTTT.

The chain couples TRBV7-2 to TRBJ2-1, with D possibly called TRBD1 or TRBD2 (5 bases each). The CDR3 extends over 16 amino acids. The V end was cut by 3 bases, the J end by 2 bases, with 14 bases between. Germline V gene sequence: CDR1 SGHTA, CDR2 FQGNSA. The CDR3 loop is CASSLGRPLTYNEQFF. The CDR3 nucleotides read TGTGCCAGCAGCTTGGGACGCCCACTGACCTACAATGAGCAGTTCTTC.